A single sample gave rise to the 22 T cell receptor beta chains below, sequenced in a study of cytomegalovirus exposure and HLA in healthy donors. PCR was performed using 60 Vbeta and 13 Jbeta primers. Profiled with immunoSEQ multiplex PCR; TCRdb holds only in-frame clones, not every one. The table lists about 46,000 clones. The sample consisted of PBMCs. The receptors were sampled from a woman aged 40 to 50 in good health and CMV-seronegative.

CDR3 in amino acids: CASSLAGAGGEQYF. CDR3 DNA: TGTGCCAGCAGCTTAGCCGGGGCGGGAGGCGAGCAGTACTTC. The chain combines TRBV7-9 with TRBJ2-7; 8 nucleotides line up with TRBD2. CDR1 SEHNR and CDR2 FQNEAQ come from the germline V gene (reference sequence). Trimming cost V 0 bases and J 6 bases; bases outside gene matches: 4. The CDR3 has 14 residues. The full variable domain, rest sourced from reference TRBV7-9 and TRBJ2-7, is DTGVSQNPRHKITKRGQNVTFRCDPISEHNRLYWYRQTLGQGPEFLTYFQNEAQLEKSRLLSDRFSAERPKGSFSTLEIQRTEQGDSAMYLCASSLAGAGGEQYFGPGTRLTVT.

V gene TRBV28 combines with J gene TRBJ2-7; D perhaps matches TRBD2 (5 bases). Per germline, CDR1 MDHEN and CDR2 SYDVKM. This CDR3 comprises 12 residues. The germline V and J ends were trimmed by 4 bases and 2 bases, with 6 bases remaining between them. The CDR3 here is CASSSGTYEQYF. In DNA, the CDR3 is TGTGCCAGCAGTTCCGGGACCTACGAGCAGTACTTC.

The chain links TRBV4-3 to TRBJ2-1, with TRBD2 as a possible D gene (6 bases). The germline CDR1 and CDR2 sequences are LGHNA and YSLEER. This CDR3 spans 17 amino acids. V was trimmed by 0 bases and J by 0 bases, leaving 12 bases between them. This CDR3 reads CASSQDGTGDSYNEQFF. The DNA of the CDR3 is TGCGCCAGCAGCCAAGATGGAACGGGAGACTCCTACAATGAGCAGTTCTTC.

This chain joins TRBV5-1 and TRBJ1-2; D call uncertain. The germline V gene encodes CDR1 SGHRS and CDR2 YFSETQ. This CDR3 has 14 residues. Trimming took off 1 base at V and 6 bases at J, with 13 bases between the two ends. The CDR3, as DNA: TGCGCCAGCAGCTTGACGGCTGGAGGTGATGGCTACACCTTC. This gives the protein CASSLTAGGDGYTF. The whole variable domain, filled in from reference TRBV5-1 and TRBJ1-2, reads KAGVTQTPRYLIKTRGQQVTLSCSPISGHRSVSWYQQTPGQGLQFLFEYFSETQRNKGNFPGRFSGRQFSNSRSEMNVSTLELGDSALYLCASSLTAGGDGYTFGSGTRLTVV.

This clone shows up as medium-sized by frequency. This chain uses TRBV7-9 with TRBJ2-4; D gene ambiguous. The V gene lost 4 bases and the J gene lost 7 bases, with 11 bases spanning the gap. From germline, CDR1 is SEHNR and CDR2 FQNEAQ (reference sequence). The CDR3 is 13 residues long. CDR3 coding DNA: TGTGCCAGCAGCTCGTCATCAGTGAACATTCAGTACTTC. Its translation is CASSSSSVNIQYF.

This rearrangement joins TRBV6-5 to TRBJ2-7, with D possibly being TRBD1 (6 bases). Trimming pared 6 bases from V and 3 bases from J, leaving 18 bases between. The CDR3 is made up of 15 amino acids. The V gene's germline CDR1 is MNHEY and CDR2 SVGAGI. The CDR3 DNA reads TGTGCCAGCAGGTACGACAGGCGAGCAAACTACGAGCAGTACTTC. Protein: CASRYDRRANYEQYF.

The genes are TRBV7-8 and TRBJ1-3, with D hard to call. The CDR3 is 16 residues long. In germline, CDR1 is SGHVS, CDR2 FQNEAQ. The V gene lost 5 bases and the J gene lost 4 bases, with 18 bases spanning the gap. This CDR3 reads CASSHIPEVSGNTIYF. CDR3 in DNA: TGTGCCAGCAGCCATATCCCCGAGGTGTCCGGAAACACCATATATTTT. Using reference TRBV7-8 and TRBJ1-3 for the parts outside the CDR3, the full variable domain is GAGVSQSPRYKVAKRGQDVALRCDPISGHVSLFWYQQALGQGPEFLTYFQNEAQLDKSGLPSDRFFAERPEGSVSTLKIQRTQQEDSAVYLCASSHIPEVSGNTIYFGEGSWLTVV.

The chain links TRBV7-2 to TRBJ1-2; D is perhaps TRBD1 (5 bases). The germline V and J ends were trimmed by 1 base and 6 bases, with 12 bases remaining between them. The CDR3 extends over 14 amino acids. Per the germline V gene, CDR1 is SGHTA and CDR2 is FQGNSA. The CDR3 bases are TGTGCCAGCAGCTTAGGACAGACCAACAATGGCTACACCTTC. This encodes CASSLGQTNNGYTF.

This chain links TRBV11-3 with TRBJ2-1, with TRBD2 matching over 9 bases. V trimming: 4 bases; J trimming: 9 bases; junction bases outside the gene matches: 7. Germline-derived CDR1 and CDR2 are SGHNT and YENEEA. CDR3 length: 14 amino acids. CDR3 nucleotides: TGTGCCAGCAGCTCAGGACTAGCGATGACTGAGCAGTTCTTC. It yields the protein CASSSGLAMTEQFF.

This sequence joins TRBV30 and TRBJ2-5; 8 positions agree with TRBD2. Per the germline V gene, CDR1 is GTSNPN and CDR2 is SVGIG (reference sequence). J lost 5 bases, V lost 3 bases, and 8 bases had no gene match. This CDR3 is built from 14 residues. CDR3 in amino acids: CAWRSSGSIETQYF. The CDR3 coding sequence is TGTGCCTGGAGATCCAGCGGGAGTATCGAGACCCAGTACTTC.

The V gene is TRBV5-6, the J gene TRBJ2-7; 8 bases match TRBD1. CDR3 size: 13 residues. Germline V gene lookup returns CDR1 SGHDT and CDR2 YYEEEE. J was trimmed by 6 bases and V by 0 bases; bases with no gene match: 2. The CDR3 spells CASSLVQGGEQYF. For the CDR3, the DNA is TGTGCCAGCAGCTTGGTACAGGGGGGCGAGCAGTACTTC. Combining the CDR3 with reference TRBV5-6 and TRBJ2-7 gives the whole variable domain DAGVTQSPTHLIKTRGQQVTLRCSPKSGHDTVSWYQQALGQGPQFIFQYYEEEERQRGNFPDRFSGHQFPNYSSELNVNALLLGDSALYLCASSLVQGGEQYFGPGTRLTVT.

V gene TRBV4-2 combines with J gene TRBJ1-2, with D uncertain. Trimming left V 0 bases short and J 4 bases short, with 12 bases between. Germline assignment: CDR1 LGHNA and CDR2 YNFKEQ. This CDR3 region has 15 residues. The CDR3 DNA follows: TGTGCCAGCAGCCAAGATATCCCAGGTTCCTATGGCTACACCTTC. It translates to CASSQDIPGSYGYTF.

CDR3: CASSQDDGVNTGELFF. CDR3 coding DNA: TGCGCCAGCAGCCAAGATGACGGAGTTAACACCGGGGAGCTGTTTTTT. The chain couples TRBV4-1 to TRBJ2-2; D call uncertain. The germline V gene has CDR1 MGHRA and CDR2 YSYEKL. V was clipped by 0 bases and J by 2 bases, with 10 bases between them. This CDR3 is 16 amino acids long.

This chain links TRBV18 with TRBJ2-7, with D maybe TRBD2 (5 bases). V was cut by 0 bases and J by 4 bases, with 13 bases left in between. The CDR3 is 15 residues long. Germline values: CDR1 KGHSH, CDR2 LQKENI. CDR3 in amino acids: CASSPPRAEPYEQYF. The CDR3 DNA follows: TGTGCCAGCTCACCACCGAGGGCCGAACCGTACGAGCAGTACTTC.

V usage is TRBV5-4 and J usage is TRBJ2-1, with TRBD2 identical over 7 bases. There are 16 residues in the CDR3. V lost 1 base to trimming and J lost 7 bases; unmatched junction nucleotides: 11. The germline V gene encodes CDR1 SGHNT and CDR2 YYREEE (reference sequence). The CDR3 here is CASSLNSGGGGNEQFF. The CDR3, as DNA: TGTGCCAGCAGCTTGAATTCGGGAGGAGGTGGGAATGAGCAGTTCTTC.

CDR3 sequence (DNA): TGTGCCACCAGCAGAGATCCGGGGTCCACCGGGGAGCTGTTTTTT. It specifies CATSRDPGSTGELFF. The rearrangement links TRBV15 to TRBJ2-2; D is possibly TRBD2 (5 bases). The length of the CDR3 is 15 residues. The germline CDR1 and CDR2 sequences are LNHNV and YYDKDF (reference sequence). V lost 0 bases and J lost 4, with 9 bases in between. The full variable domain, rest sourced from reference TRBV15 and TRBJ2-2, is DAMVIQNPRYQVTQFGKPVTLSCSQTLNHNVMYWYQQKSSQAPKLLFHYYDKDFNNEADTPDNFQSRRPNTSFCFLDIRSPGLGDTAMYLCATSRDPGSTGELFFGEGSRLTVL.

The CDR3 DNA follows: TGTGCCAGCAGCTTGGCCGGTCGGGGGGCGCGGGAGACCCAGTACTTC. Protein sequence: CASSLAGRGARETQYF. The chain couples TRBV5-6 to TRBJ2-5, with a tentative D call TRBD2 (7 bases). This CDR3 contains 16 residues. CDR1 SGHDT and CDR2 YYEEEE come from the germline V gene. The V gene lost 0 bases and the J gene lost 5 bases, with 17 bases spanning the gap.

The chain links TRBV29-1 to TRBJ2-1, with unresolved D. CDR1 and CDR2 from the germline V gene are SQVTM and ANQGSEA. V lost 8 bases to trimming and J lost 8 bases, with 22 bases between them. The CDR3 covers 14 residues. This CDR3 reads CSTPKDPRRDEQFF. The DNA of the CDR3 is TGCAGCACCCCTAAGGATCCTAGACGGGATGAGCAGTTCTTC.

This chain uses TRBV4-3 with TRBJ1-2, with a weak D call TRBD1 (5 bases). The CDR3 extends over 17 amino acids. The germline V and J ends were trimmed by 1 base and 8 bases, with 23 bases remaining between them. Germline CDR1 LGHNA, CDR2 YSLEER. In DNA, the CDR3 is TGCGCCAGCAGCCAAGTTGGGGGAGGGATTGGGATCGGGGGCTACACCTTC. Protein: CASSQVGGGIGIGGYTF.

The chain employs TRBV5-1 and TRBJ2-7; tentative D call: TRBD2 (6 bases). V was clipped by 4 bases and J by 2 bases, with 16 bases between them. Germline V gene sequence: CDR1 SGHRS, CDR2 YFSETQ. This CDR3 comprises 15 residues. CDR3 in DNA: TGCGCCAGCAGCCCATTCCGGGACTCCACCTACGAGCAGTACTTC. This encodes CASSPFRDSTYEQYF.

For the CDR3, the DNA is TGCAGCGTGTCGAGCTCCTACAATGAGCAGTTCTTC. It codes for CSVSSSYNEQFF. The gene calls are TRBV29-1 and TRBJ2-1; D is uncertain. Between the trimmed V and J ends, which lost 6 bases and 0 bases, there was a span of 6 bases. Germline loops: CDR1 SQVTM, CDR2 ANQGSEA. CDR3 length: 12 residues.

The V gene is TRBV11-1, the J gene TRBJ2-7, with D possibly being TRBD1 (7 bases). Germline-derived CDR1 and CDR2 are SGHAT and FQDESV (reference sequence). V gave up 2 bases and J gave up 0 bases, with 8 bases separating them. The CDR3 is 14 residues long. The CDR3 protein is CASSLQGGSYEQYF. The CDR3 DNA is TGTGCCAGCAGCTTACAGGGGGGCTCCTACGAGCAGTACTTC.